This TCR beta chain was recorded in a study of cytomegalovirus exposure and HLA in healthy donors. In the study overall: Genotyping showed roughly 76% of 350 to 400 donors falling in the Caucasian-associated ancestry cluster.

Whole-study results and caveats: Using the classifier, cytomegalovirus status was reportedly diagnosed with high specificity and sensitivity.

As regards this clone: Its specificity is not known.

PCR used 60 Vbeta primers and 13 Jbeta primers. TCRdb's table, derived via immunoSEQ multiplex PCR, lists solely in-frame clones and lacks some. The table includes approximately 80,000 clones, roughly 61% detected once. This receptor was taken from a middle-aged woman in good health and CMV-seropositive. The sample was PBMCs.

CDR3 protein: CASRGGRAPVSYEQYF. CDR3 bases: TGTGCCAGCAGGGGAGGTAGGGCTCCCGTCTCCTACGAGCAGTACTTC. This rearrangement joins TRBV28 to TRBJ2-7, with D possibly being TRBD2 (6 bases). The CDR3 totals 16 residues. Trimming took off 6 bases at V and 0 bases at J, with 18 bases between the two ends. CDR1 and CDR2 from the germline V gene are MDHEN and SYDVKM. The full variable domain, in which reference TRBV28 and TRBJ2-7 provide the parts outside the CDR3, is DVKVTQSSRYLVKRTGEKVFLECVQDMDHENMFWYRQDPGLGLRLIYFSYDVKMKEKGDIPEGYSVSREKKERFSLILESASTNQTSMYLCASRGGRAPVSYEQYFGPGTRLTVT.